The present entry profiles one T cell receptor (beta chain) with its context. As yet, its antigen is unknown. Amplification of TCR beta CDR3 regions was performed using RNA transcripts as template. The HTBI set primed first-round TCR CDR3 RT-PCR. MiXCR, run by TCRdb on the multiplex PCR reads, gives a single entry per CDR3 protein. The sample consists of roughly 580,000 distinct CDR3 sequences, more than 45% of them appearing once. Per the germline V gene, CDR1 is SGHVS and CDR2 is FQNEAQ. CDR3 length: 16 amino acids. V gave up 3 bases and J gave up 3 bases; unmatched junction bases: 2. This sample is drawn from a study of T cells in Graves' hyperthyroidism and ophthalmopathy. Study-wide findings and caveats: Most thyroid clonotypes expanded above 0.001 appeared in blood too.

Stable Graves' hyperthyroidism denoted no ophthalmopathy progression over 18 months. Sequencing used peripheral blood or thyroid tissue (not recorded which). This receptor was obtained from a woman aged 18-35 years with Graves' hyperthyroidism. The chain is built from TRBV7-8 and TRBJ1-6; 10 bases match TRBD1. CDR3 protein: CASSLGQGIYNSPLHF. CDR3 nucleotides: TGTGCCAGCAGCTTGGGACAGGGGATCTATAATTCACCCCTCCACTTT.